A single sample gave rise to the 22 T cell receptor beta chains below, sequenced in a study of blood T cells in healthy people across ages. For the second PCR, which ran for about 6 to 11 cycles, a sample-barcoded 5' primer and a J-beta primer mix were used. TCRdb redid the calling of the 5' RACE reads with MiXCR, one entry per CDR3 protein. The repertoire holds about 1.8 million distinct CDR3 sequences, with about 50% as singletons. The source material was blood. These receptors originate from a woman aged 40 to 50 in good health.

The V and J genes are TRBV20-1 and TRBJ2-4; tentative D call: TRBD2 (5 bases). Judging by the DNA end, TRBJ2-7 fits better; the J call may be wrong. Germline loops: CDR1 DFQATT, CDR2 SNEGSKA (reference sequence). CDR3 length equals 12 residues. In DNA form, the CDR3 reads TGCAGTGGAGGGTTATATCCCTACGAGCAGTACTTC. This gives the protein CSGGLYPYEQYF.

This clonotype was seen only a few times. V gene TRBV5-1 combines with J gene TRBJ2-4; 15 bases are shared with TRBD2. Germline V gene lookup returns CDR1 SGHRS and CDR2 YFSETQ. Trimming took 4 bases from V and 4 from J; bases not matched to a gene: 3. There are 16 residues in the CDR3. The DNA of the CDR3 is TGCGCCAGCAGCGAAGGACTAGCGGGGGGGAAAAACATTCAGTACTTC. It codes for CASSEGLAGGKNIQYF.

V and J are TRBV4-3 and TRBJ2-4; no definite D call. The tail of the sequence fits TRBJ2-7 better, so the J call may be wrong. The CDR3 extends over 14 amino acids. The germline V gene encodes CDR1 LGHNA and CDR2 YSLEER. The CDR3 nucleotides are TGCGCCAGCAGCCAGGAACGCATGGTATACGAGCAGTACTTC. It yields the protein CASSQERMVYEQYF.

The chain employs TRBV18 and TRBJ2-5; D gene uncertain. This CDR3 region has 14 residues. Germline V gives CDR1 KGHSH, CDR2 LQKENI. Trimming left V 2 bases short and J 4 bases short, with 11 bases between. CDR3 DNA sequence: TGTGCCAGCTCACCAGGGCAGCCCCCAGAGACCCAGTACTTC. Translated, it gives CASSPGQPPETQYF.

The chain is built from TRBV9 and TRBJ2-1; TRBD2 is a possible D gene (7 bases). Germline V gives CDR1 SGDLS, CDR2 YYNGEE. Between the trimmed V and J ends, which lost 4 bases and 6 bases, there was a span of 20 bases. The CDR3 loop spans 16 amino acids. Here the CDR3 DNA reads TGTGCCAGCAGCTTACAAACGACTAGGGGGGGCAATGAGCAGTTCTTC. This encodes CASSLQTTRGGNEQFF.

This chain joins TRBV20-1 and TRBJ2-1, with 15 bases that match TRBD2. The germline gives CDR1 DFQATT, CDR2 SNEGSKA (reference sequence). V gave up 8 bases and J gave up 8 bases; unmatched junction bases: 7. The CDR3 loop spans 14 amino acids. CDR3 sequence (DNA): TGCAGTCCTCGGACTAGCGGGGGGGCTTATGAGCAGTTCTTC. Translated, it gives CSPRTSGGAYEQFF.

The genes are TRBV29-1 and TRBJ1-2; D is uncertain. The germline gives CDR1 SQVTM, CDR2 ANQGSEA. The CDR3 extends over 13 amino acids. V lost 0 bases, J lost 8 bases, and 13 bases lay in between. CDR3 sequence: CSVEEPRKFGYTF. The DNA of the CDR3 is TGCAGCGTTGAAGAGCCACGTAAATTCGGCTACACCTTC.

This clonotype was observed a few times. This sequence joins TRBV7-2 and TRBJ2-3; 8 nucleotides match TRBD1. The CDR3 runs to 14 residues. The J segment lost 5 bases and the V segment lost 3 bases, leaving 4 bases of the junction unmatched. Germline V lookup: CDR1 SGHTA, CDR2 FQGNSA. As DNA, the CDR3 is TGTGCCAGCAGCTTCGGGACAGGCCAAGATACGCAGTATTTT. Amino acids: CASSFGTGQDTQYF.

This chain joins TRBV7-2 and TRBJ1-2, with D hard to call. Germline V gives CDR1 SGHTA, CDR2 FQGNSA. The CDR3 is 13 residues long. The V and J ends lost 7 bases and 8 bases respectively, with 17 bases between them. CDR3 protein: CASNTGLPGGYTF. The CDR3 coding sequence is TGTGCCAGCAACACGGGCCTCCCGGGCGGCTACACCTTC.

The chain employs TRBV4-2 and TRBJ1-4; 9 bases are shared with TRBD1. The germline CDR1 and CDR2 sequences are LGHNA and YNFKEQ. J was trimmed by 6 bases and V by 0 bases; bases with no gene match: 8. The CDR3 has 17 amino acids. The CDR3, as DNA: TGTGCCAGCAGCCAAGATTCGCGGCGGACAGGGGATGAAAAACTGTTTTTT. This codes for CASSQDSRRTGDEKLFF.

This chain connects TRBV6-5 to TRBJ1-2, with 7 bases aligning to TRBD1. The CDR3 loop spans 14 amino acids. Germline loops: CDR1 MNHEY, CDR2 SVGAGI. Germline trimming cut 7 bases from V and 8 bases from J; bases unmatched to any gene: 13. In DNA form, the CDR3 reads TGTGCCAGCATAGAGACAGGGTTTGGTCGAGGCTACACCTTC. It specifies CASIETGFGRGYTF.

The DNA of the CDR3 is TGTGCCACCCAGGGACAGGCTGACACCGGGGAGCTGTTTTTT. Amino acids: CATQGQADTGELFF. The rearrangement links TRBV12-3 or TRBV12-4 to TRBJ2-2; TRBD1 matches 8 bases. V trimming: 10 bases; J trimming: 3 bases; junction bases outside the gene matches: 7. The CDR3 contains 14 residues.

The chain uses TRBV13 and TRBJ2-3; D is unclear. The V end lost 3 bases, the J end lost 2 bases, and 12 bases lay between the germline ends. Looked up from germline, CDR1 is PRHDT and CDR2 is FYEKMQ (reference sequence). This CDR3 has 15 amino acids. The CDR3 here is CASSFGPKTTDTQYF. Here the CDR3 DNA reads TGTGCCAGCAGCTTCGGACCCAAGACCACAGATACGCAGTATTTT. Together with reference TRBV13 and TRBJ2-3, the CDR3 gives the full variable domain: AAGVIQSPRHLIKEKRETATLKCYPIPRHDTVYWYQQGPGQDPQFLISFYEKMQSDKGSIPDRFSAQQFSDYHSELNMSSLELGDSALYFCASSFGPKTTDTQYFGPGTRLTVL.

This sequence joins TRBV5-1 and TRBJ2-1; 7 bases match TRBD1. There are 13 residues in the CDR3. Looked up from germline, CDR1 is SGHRS and CDR2 is YFSETQ. The J segment lost 4 bases and the V segment lost 7 bases, leaving 5 bases of the junction unmatched. The DNA for the CDR3 is TGCGCCAGCCAGGCACAGGGGTACAATGAGCAGTTCTTC. Its protein is CASQAQGYNEQFF.

The chain carries TRBV6-2 or TRBV6-3 and TRBJ2-1; D uncertain. The DNA end is more similar to TRBJ2-7, so the J call may be wrong. The CDR3 spans 13 residues. Germline values: CDR1 MNHEY, CDR2 SVGEGT. CDR3 bases: TGTGCCAGCAGTTACCGGACCTACAATGAGCAGTACTTC. Translating gives CASSYRTYNEQYF.

This clonotype was found a few times. V gene TRBV7-2 combines with J gene TRBJ1-6, with D hard to call. The V end lost 5 bases, the J end lost 10 bases, and 9 bases lay between the germline ends. In germline, CDR1 is SGHTA, CDR2 FQGNSA. The CDR3 spans 12 residues. CDR3 bases: TGTGCCAGCAGCCCGCCGTACTCACCCCTCCACTTT. Translation: CASSPPYSPLHF.

This clonotype was recorded a few times. The chain recombines TRBV29-1 with TRBJ1-2; 11 positions agree with TRBD1. Germline CDR1 reads SQVTM; CDR2 reads ANQGSEA. The V and J ends lost 4 bases and 8 bases, in that order; junction bases with no gene match: 6. The CDR3 has 13 residues. Written as DNA, the CDR3 is TGCAGCGTTGGATGGGGACAGGGGGGAGGCTACACCTTC. Amino acid sequence: CSVGWGQGGGYTF.

This clonotype appeared a single time. J is TRBJ1-4 and V is TRBV11-1; D may be TRBD1 (5 bases). V dropped 5 bases and J dropped 15 bases, with 19 bases sitting between them. The CDR3 has 13 amino acids. Looked up from germline, CDR1 is SGHAT and CDR2 is FQDESV (reference sequence). The CDR3 sequence: CASSGSRASSVFF. The CDR3 DNA reads as TGTGCCAGCAGCGGGAGCAGGGCCTCCTCGGTGTTTTTT.

V is TRBV27 and J is TRBJ2-1; 7 bases are shared with TRBD2. The CDR3 sequence is 12 residues long. Germline V lookup: CDR1 MNHEY, CDR2 SMNVEV (reference sequence). CDR3 DNA sequence: TGTGCGGGAGGAGAGCGGGGCGGTGAGCAGTTCTTC. Amino acids: CAGGERGGEQFF.

This clonotype came up a few times. The chain joins TRBV20-1 to TRBJ2-5; D unclear. The CDR3 contains 13 residues. V gave up 2 bases and J gave up 4 bases, with 11 bases separating them. Germline CDR1 reads DFQATT; CDR2 reads SNEGSKA (reference sequence). The CDR3 coding sequence is TGCAGTGCTAGACCCTTCCCGGGAGAGACCCAGTACTTC. Protein: CSARPFPGETQYF.

In its sample, this clonotype was seen once. The J gene is TRBJ2-4, the V gene TRBV14, with TRBD1 matching 7 bases. Germline CDR1 reads SGHDN; CDR2 reads FVKESK. The length of the CDR3 is 17 residues. The V gene end was trimmed by 4 bases and the J gene end by 2 bases; junction bases not matched to a gene: 11. CDR3 nucleotide sequence: TGTGCCAGCAGCCGACCCCAAGTGACAGGGACCAAAAACATTCAGTACTTC. Protein: CASSRPQVTGTKNIQYF.

The V gene is TRBV7-9, the J gene TRBJ2-7; D is perhaps TRBD1 (5 bases). The CDR3 is 14 residues long. Germline V CDR1 and CDR2: SEHNR, FQNEAQ (reference sequence). V lost 5 bases and J lost 0, with 11 bases in between. In DNA, the CDR3 is TGTGCCAGCAGCGCACCACAGGTCTCCTACGAGCAGTACTTC. Residues: CASSAPQVSYEQYF.